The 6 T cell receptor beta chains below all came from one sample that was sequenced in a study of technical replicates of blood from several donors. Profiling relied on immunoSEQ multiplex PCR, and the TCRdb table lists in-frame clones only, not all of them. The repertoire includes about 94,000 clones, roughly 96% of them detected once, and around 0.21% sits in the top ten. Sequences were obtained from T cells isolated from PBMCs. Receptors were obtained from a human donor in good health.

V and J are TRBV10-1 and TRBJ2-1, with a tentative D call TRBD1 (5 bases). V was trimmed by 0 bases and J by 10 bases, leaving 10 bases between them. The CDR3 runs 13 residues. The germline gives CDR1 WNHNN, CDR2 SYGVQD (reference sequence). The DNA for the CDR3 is TGCGCCAGCAGTGAGTCGGGTGGGGCAGAGCAGTTCTTC. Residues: CASSESGGAEQFF.

The CDR3 bases are TGTGCCAGCAGCTTAGACACAGGGGGGCTCACCGGGGAGCTGTTTTTT. Its protein product is CASSLDTGGLTGELFF. The chain links TRBV11-3 to TRBJ2-2, with TRBD1 matching over 8 bases. The CDR3 sequence is 16 residues long. Unmatched junction bases numbered 4, after V lost 0 bases and J lost 4 bases. Germline lookup yields CDR1 SGHNT and CDR2 YENEEA.

The CDR3 nucleotides read TGTGCCTGGGCGGCAGGGATAACTGAAGCTTTCTTT. Its protein is CAWAAGITEAFF. The chain couples TRBV30 to TRBJ1-1; tentative D call: TRBD1 (5 bases). Germline V gene data show CDR1 as GTSNPN and CDR2 as SVGIG (reference sequence). Trimming shortened V by 5 bases and J by 5 bases, and 12 bases separated the two germline ends. The CDR3 is 12 residues long. Based on the CDR3 plus reference TRBV30 and TRBJ1-1, the full variable domain is SQTIHQWPATLVQPVGSPLSLECTVEGTSNPNLYWYRQAAGRGLQLLFYSVGIGQISSEVPQNLSASRPQDRQFILSSKKLLLSDSGFYLCAWAAGITEAFFGQGTRLTVV.

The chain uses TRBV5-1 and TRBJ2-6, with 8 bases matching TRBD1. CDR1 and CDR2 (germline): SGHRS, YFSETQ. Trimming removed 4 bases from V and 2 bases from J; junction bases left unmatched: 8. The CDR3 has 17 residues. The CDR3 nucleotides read TGCGCCAGCAGCCTGGGACAGGATCCCGCTGGGGCCAACGTCCTGACTTTC. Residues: CASSLGQDPAGANVLTF.

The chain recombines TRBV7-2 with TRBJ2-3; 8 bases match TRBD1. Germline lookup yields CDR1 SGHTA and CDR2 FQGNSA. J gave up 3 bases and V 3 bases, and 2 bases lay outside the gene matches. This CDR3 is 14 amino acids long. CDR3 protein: CASSFDRGTDTQYF. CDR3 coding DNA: TGTGCCAGCAGCTTCGACAGGGGAACAGATACGCAGTATTTT.

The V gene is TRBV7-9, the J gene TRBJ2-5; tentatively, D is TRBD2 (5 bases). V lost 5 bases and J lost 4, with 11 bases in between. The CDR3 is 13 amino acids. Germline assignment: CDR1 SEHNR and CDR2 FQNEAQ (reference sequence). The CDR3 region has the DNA TGTGCCAGCAGCGGAGGACCTTTAGAGACCCAGTACTTC. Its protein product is CASSGGPLETQYF. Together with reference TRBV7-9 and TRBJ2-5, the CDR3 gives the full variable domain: DTGVSQNPRHKITKRGQNVTFRCDPISEHNRLYWYRQTLGQGPEFLTYFQNEAQLEKSRLLSDRFSAERPKGSFSTLEIQRTEQGDSAMYLCASSGGPLETQYFGPGTRLLVL.